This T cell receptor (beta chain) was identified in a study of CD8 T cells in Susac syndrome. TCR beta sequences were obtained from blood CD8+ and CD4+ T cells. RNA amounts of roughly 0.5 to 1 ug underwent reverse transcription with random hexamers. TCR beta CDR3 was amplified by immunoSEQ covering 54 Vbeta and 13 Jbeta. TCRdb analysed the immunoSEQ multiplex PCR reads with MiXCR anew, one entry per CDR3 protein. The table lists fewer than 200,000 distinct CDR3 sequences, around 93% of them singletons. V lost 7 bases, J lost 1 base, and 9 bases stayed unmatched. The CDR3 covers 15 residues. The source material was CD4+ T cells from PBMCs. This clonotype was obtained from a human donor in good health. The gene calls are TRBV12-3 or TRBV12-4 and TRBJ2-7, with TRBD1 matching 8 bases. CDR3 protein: CASTSAGTGSYEQYF. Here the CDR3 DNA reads TGTGCCAGCACTTCCGCCGGGACAGGTTCCTACGAGCAGTACTTC.